The next 17 T cell receptor beta chains were all read from a single sample in a study of shared clonotypes between healthy human individuals. TCRdb keeps only in-frame clones here, not all; method: immunoSEQ multiplex PCR. The table includes fewer than 2.5 million clones, under 95% detected once. Sequenced sample: naive CD4+ T cells from PBMCs. This sample's subset: CD45RA+ positively selected. All receptors come from a man aged 18 to 29 in good health. Some clones in this sample may be carry-over from other donors' samples.

This chain uses TRBV10-3 with TRBJ1-2; 9 nucleotides agree with TRBD1. Losses at the gene ends were 5 bases for V and 8 bases for J; bases not matched to a gene: 15. The CDR3 is 16 residues long. Germline assignment: CDR1 ENHRY and CDR2 SYGVKD. The CDR3 sequence: CAISYGQGYGPGGYTF. The CDR3 DNA follows: TGTGCCATCAGTTACGGACAGGGGTACGGGCCTGGCGGCTACACCTTC.

This sequence joins TRBV30 and TRBJ1-4; D is perhaps TRBD1 (5 bases). The V gene lost 3 bases and the J gene lost 4 bases, with 12 bases spanning the gap. The germline V gene encodes CDR1 GTSNPN and CDR2 SVGIG (reference sequence). CDR3 length equals 14 residues. As DNA, the CDR3 is TGTGCCTGGAGCCCCACAGGACTTAATGAAAAACTGTTTTTT. This translates into CAWSPTGLNEKLFF.

V is TRBV4-1 and J is TRBJ2-6, with 7 bases matching TRBD1. J gave up 1 base and V 5 bases, and 5 bases lay outside the gene matches. Germline loops: CDR1 MGHRA, CDR2 YSYEKL. The CDR3 totals 16 residues. The CDR3 DNA follows: TGCGCCAGCAGCGAAGGGGGCGGATCTGGGGCCAACGTCCTGACTTTC. Protein sequence: CASSEGGGSGANVLTF.

The chain carries TRBV7-6 and TRBJ1-3; D is unresolved. The germline V and J ends were trimmed by 5 bases and 2 bases, with 19 bases remaining between them. The CDR3 is 17 residues long. Germline V CDR1 and CDR2: SGHVS, FNYEAQ. CDR3 region: CASSLGRFRETGNTIYF. The DNA of the CDR3 is TGTGCCAGCAGCCTAGGAAGGTTCCGGGAAACTGGAAACACCATATATTTT.

This chain uses TRBV15 with TRBJ1-2, with D perhaps TRBD1 (5 bases). The CDR3 spans 13 residues. The germline CDR1 and CDR2 sequences are LNHNV and YYDKDF (reference sequence). V was shortened by 5 bases and J by 4 bases, with 11 bases between the two germline ends. CDR3 DNA: TGTGCCACCAGCCCCCGACAGACCTATGGCTACACCTTC. Its protein product is CATSPRQTYGYTF. Using reference TRBV15 and TRBJ1-2 for the parts outside the CDR3, the full variable domain is DAMVIQNPRYQVTQFGKPVTLSCSQTLNHNVMYWYQQKSSQAPKLLFHYYDKDFNNEADTPDNFQSRRPNTSFCFLDIRSPGLGDTAMYLCATSPRQTYGYTFGSGTRLTVV.

In this sample, this clone turned up once. CDR3 coding DNA: TGCGCCAGCAGCTTGGCCCCCGTCGAAGGTACGCAGTATTTT. This encodes CASSLAPVEGTQYF. This chain links TRBV5-1 with TRBJ2-3; no definite D call. There are 14 residues in the CDR3. Germline-derived CDR1 and CDR2 are SGHRS and YFSETQ. The V end lost 0 bases, the J end lost 8 bases, and 13 bases lay between the germline ends.

The V and J genes are TRBV18 and TRBJ1-4; the D is unclear. This CDR3 comprises 15 residues. Germline CDR1 KGHSH, CDR2 LQKENI. Between the trimmed V and J ends, which lost 3 bases and 7 bases, there was a span of 15 bases. The CDR3 DNA reads as TGTGCCAGCTCACCCCCTGGGATTGGAGGTGAAAAACTGTTTTTT. Translating gives CASSPPGIGGEKLFF.

The chain uses TRBV28 and TRBJ1-5, with D perhaps TRBD1 (5 bases). The CDR3 runs 14 residues. Germline loops: CDR1 MDHEN, CDR2 SYDVKM. V was trimmed by 5 bases and J by 8 bases, leaving 16 bases between them. CDR3 sequence reads: CASSHGGDGEPQHF. The CDR3 DNA is TGTGCCAGCAGTCACGGCGGGGACGGGGAGCCCCAGCATTTT.

V gene TRBV5-1 combines with J gene TRBJ1-4; maybe TRBD1 (5 bases). The CDR3 is 15 amino acids. CDR1 SGHRS and CDR2 YFSETQ come from the germline V gene. Trimming removed 3 bases from V and 8 bases from J, with 17 bases in between. CDR3 sequence reads: CASSWQTGVSEKLFF. Written as DNA, the CDR3 is TGCGCCAGCAGCTGGCAAACAGGTGTTAGCGAAAAACTGTTTTTT. Together with reference TRBV5-1 and TRBJ1-4, the CDR3 gives the full variable domain: KAGVTQTPRYLIKTRGQQVTLSCSPISGHRSVSWYQQTPGQGLQFLFEYFSETQRNKGNFPGRFSGRQFSNSRSEMNVSTLELGDSALYLCASSWQTGVSEKLFFGSGTQLSVL.

In this sample, this clone turned up once. V is TRBV30 and J is TRBJ1-5, with D possibly being TRBD1 (5 bases). The V and J ends lost 3 bases and 6 bases respectively, with 15 bases between them. This CDR3 spans 14 amino acids. Germline V gene sequence: CDR1 GTSNPN, CDR2 SVGIG (reference sequence). The chain's CDR3 is CAWSSDSSSQPQHF. The CDR3 DNA reads TGTGCCTGGAGCTCCGACAGTTCAAGTCAGCCCCAGCATTTT.

This chain uses TRBV4-2 with TRBJ1-1; D gene uncertain. The V end was cut by 0 bases, the J end by 0 bases, with 5 bases between. There are 14 residues in the CDR3. Germline V gene lookup returns CDR1 LGHNA and CDR2 YNFKEQ. The CDR3 bases are TGTGCCAGCAGCCAAGAGCCAGTGAACACTGAAGCTTTCTTT. It yields the protein CASSQEPVNTEAFF.

Points on this clone: This sample also contains other DNA sequences that code for the same CDR3. This chain uses TRBV27 with TRBJ1-5; D is undetermined. The V and J ends lost 4 bases and 3 bases respectively, with 7 bases between them. There are 13 residues in the CDR3. CDR1 is MNHEY and CDR2 is SMNVEV in the germline V gene (reference sequence). CDR3 in DNA: TGTGCCAGCAGTTCCACCCCCAATCAGCCCCAGCATTTT. Its translation is CASSSTPNQPQHF.

V is TRBV12-5 and J is TRBJ2-5; no clear D. Trimming took 6 bases from V and 8 from J, leaving 7 bases between them. Looked up from germline, CDR1 is LGHNT and CDR2 is FRNRAP. CDR3 length: 10 amino acids. CDR3 residues: CASGVATQYF. CDR3 sequence (DNA): TGTGCTAGTGGCGTGGCCACCCAGTACTTC.

The chain links TRBV9 to TRBJ2-3; 14 nucleotides match TRBD2. Germline assignment: CDR1 SGDLS and CDR2 YYNGEE. J lost 5 bases, V lost 6 bases, and 5 bases had no gene match. The CDR3 runs 15 residues. CDR3 nucleotide sequence: TGTGCCAGCACCGGGACTAGCGGGGGCGGAGATACGCAGTATTTT. Translated: CASTGTSGGGDTQYF.

The rearrangement uses TRBV5-1 and TRBJ2-7; perhaps D is TRBD1 or TRBD2 (7 bases each). The V gene's germline CDR1 is SGHRS and CDR2 YFSETQ. This CDR3 contains 14 residues. Trimming took 2 bases from V and 4 from J, leaving 13 bases between them. The CDR3 is CASSFSQGGYEQYF. CDR3 nucleotide sequence: TGCGCCAGCAGCTTCAGTCAGGGGGGGTACGAGCAGTACTTC.

The rearrangement joins TRBV5-4 to TRBJ2-1; D may be TRBD2 (5 bases). Germline assignment: CDR1 SGHNT and CDR2 YYREEE (reference sequence). V lost 7 bases and J lost 6, with 29 bases in between. This CDR3 region has 18 residues. The CDR3 coding sequence is TGTGCCAGCGAGCTGAGGGTATCGCCTCTCCTCCCGGTCAATGAGCAGTTCTTC. It translates to CASELRVSPLLPVNEQFF.

V and J are TRBV11-3 and TRBJ2-1; D is undetermined. CDR1 and CDR2 (germline): SGHNT, YENEEA. V was pared by 4 bases and J by 8 bases, with 15 bases between. This CDR3 has 14 residues. CDR3 protein: CASSSSPGSDEQFF. The CDR3 DNA is TGTGCCAGCAGCTCCTCCCCCGGTTCTGATGAGCAGTTCTTC.